This T cell receptor beta chain was identified during a study of blood T cell repertoires in COVID-19. The overall study: COVID-19 samples collected from the United States, Italy and Spain covered acute and convalescent phases. Sources were T cells, B-cell-depleted T cells, or PBMCs; the material itself was cDNA or gDNA.

Per the authors' pipeline: Quantification of nucleated cells was approximated via reference gene primer amplification. TCRdb's table, derived via immunoSEQ multiplex PCR, lists solely in-frame clones and lacks some. V, J and clone size are taken as reported in that table, and D and trimming were inferred from the DNA itself. Of around 250,000 clones in the sample, about four fifths were seen once. The sequencing sample was made of peripheral blood. This sequence was found in a man aged 45-65 years with active or convalescent COVID-19.

As DNA, the CDR3 is TGTGCCAGCAGCGAGCGGGACAGGGGGCGCGGGGGCTACACCTTC. Protein product: CASSERDRGRGGYTF. The J gene is TRBJ1-2, the V gene TRBV16, with TRBD1 matching over 12 bases. This CDR3 has 15 amino acids. With 5 bases clipped from V and 8 bases from J, the junction kept 9 bases outside the gene matches. CDR1 is KGHSY and CDR2 is FQNENV in the germline V gene.